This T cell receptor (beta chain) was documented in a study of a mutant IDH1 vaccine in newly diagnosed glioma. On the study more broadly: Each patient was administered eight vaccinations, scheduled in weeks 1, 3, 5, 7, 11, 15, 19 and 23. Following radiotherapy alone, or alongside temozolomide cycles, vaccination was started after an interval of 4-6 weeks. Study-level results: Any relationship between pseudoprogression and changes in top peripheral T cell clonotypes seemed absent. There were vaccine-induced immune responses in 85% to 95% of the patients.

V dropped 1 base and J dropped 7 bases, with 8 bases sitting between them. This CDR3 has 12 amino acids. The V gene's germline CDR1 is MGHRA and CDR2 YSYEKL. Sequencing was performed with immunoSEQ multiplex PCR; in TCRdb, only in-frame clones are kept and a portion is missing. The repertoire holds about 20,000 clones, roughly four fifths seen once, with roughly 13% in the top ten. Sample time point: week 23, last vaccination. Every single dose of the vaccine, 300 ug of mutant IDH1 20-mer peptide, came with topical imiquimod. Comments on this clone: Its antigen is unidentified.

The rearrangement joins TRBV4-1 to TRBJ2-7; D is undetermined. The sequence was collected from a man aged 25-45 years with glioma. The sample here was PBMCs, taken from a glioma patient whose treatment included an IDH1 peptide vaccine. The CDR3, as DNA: TGCGCCAGCAGCCAAGCTCTAGGGGAGCAGTACTTC. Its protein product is CASSQALGEQYF.